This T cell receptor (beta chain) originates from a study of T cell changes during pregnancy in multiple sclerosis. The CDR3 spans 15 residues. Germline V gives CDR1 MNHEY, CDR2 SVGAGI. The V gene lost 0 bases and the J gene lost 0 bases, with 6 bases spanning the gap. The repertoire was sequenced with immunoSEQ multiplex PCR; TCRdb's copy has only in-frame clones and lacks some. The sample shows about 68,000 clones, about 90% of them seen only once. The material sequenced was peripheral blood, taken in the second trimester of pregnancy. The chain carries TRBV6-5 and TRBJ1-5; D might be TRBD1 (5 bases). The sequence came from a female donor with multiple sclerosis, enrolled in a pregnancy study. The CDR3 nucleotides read TGTGCCAGCAGTTACTCCGGGGGTAGCAATCAGCCCCAGCATTTT. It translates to CASSYSGGSNQPQHF.